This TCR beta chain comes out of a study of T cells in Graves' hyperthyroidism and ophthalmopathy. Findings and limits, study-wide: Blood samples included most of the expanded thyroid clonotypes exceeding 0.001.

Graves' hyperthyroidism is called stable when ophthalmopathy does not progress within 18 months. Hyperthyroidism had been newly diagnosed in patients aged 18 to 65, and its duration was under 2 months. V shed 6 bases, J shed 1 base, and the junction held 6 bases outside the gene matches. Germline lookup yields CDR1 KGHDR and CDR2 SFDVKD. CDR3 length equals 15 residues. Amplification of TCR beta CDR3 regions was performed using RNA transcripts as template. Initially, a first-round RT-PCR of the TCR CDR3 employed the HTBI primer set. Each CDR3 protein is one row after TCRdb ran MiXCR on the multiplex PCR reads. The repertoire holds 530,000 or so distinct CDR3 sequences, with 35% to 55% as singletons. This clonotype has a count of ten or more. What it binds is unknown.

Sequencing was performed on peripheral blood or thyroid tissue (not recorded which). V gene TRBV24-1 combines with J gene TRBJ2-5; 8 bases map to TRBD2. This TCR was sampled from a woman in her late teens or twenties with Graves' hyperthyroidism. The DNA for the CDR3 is TGTGCCACCAGTTCAGCGGGAGAGGTCCAAGAGACCCAGTACTTC. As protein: CATSSAGEVQETQYF.